This T cell receptor (beta chain) was recovered during a study of regulatory T cells in long-lasting Graves disease. Study observations and caveats: Graves' patients with persistent disease showed TCR diversity lower than patients newly diagnosed. Persistent disease preferred TRBV28, TRBJ1-2 and TRBJ2-5; new disease, TRBV20-1 and TRBJ2-1.

This sample's time point: newly diagnosed GD, antithyroid drugs for less than 3 months. PBMCs provided the RNA from which the TCR library was made. Between the trimmed V and J ends, which lost 6 bases and 5 bases, there was a span of 13 bases. Germline CDR1 and CDR2: SQVTM and ANQGSEA. This CDR3 comprises 12 residues. Only a few counts were recorded for this clonotype. The antigen is unknown. Through Arm-PCR of CDR3 regions and iRepertoire HTBI primers, TCR beta libraries were built. Using its own MiXCR run on the multiplex PCR reads, TCRdb lists one record per CDR3 protein. The data contain around 360,000 distinct CDR3 sequences, 15% to 20% of them singletons. The sample also formed part of further work on T cells in Graves' hyperthyroidism and ophthalmopathy. In that study: Over 18 months, lack of ophthalmopathy progression marked Graves' hyperthyroidism as stable.

The chain uses TRBV29-1 and TRBJ1-1; a weak D match, TRBD1 (5 bases). Sequences were derived from peripheral blood mononuclear cells (PBMCs), sampled at new diagnosis, from a patient treated with antithyroid drugs. The source of this sequence is a woman under 30 with Graves disease. CDR3 in DNA: TGCAGCGTGGAGGGGAGGCGGACTGAAGCTTTCTTT. This codes for CSVEGRRTEAFF.